This record covers a single T cell receptor beta chain. Its antigen is still unknown. These data are taken from a study of cytomegalovirus exposure and HLA in healthy donors. Study results and caveats: Among the most significant clusters, several appeared linked to common viral pathogens in a later analysis. Rarity characterized most TCR sequences, yet some public TCRs appeared in many donors.

PCR employed 60 Vbeta and 13 Jbeta primers. The protocol was immunoSEQ multiplex PCR, while the TCRdb copy is restricted to in-frame clones and leaves out a portion. The sample contains roughly 120,000 clones, roughly 70% of which appear only once. The V and J ends lost 1 base and 3 bases respectively, with 10 bases between them. CDR3 length: 14 residues. Per the germline V gene, CDR1 is GTSNPN and CDR2 is SVGIG (reference sequence). Donors sampled were nominally healthy, though unrecorded immune exposures were likely. The rearrangement joins TRBV30 to TRBJ1-3; the D is unclear. This receptor was taken from a woman aged 25-40 years in good health and CMV-seronegative. The sequenced material came from PBMCs. The CDR3: CAWSGALGGNTIYF. CDR3 sequence (DNA): TGTGCCTGGAGTGGAGCTCTAGGTGGAAACACCATATATTTT.